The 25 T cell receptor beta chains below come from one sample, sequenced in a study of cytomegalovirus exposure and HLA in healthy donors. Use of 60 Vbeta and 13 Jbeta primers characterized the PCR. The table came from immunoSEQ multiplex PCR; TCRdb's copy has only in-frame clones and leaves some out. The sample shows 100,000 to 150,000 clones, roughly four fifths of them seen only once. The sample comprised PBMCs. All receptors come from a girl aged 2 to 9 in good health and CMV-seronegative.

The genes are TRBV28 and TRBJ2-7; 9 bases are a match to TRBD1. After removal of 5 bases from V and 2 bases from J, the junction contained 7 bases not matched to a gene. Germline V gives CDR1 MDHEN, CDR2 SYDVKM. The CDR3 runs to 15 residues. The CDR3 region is CASSGRDRVPYEQYF. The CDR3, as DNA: TGTGCCAGCAGTGGCCGGGACAGGGTCCCCTACGAGCAGTACTTC.

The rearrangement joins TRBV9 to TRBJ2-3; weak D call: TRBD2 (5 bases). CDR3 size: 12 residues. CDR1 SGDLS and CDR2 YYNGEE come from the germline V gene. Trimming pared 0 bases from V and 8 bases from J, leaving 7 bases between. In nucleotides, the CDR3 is TGTGCCAGCAGCGTAGAAGGGAGTACGCAGTATTTT. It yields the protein CASSVEGSTQYF.

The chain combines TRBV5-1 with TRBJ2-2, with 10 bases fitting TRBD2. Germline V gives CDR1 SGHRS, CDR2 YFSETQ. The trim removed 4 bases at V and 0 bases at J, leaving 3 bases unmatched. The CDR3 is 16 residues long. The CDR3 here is CASSSGGAANTGELFF. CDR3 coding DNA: TGCGCCAGCAGCAGCGGGGGGGCCGCGAACACCGGGGAGCTGTTTTTT.

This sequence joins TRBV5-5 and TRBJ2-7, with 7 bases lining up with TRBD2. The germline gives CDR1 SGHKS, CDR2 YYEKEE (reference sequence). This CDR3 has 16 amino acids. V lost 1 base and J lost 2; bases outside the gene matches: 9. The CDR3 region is CASSLFPGRHPYEQYF. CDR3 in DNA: TGTGCCAGCAGCTTGTTTCCCGGGAGGCATCCCTACGAGCAGTACTTC.

CDR3 in DNA: TGCGCCAGCAGCCAAGCGGGGGGCCATTCAGATACGCAGTATTTT. It is translated as CASSQAGGHSDTQYF. The genes are TRBV4-3 and TRBJ2-3, with D perhaps matching TRBD2 (7 bases). The CDR3 contains 15 residues. Germline-derived CDR1 and CDR2 are LGHNA and YSLEER. V lost 1 base and J lost 4, with 12 bases in between.

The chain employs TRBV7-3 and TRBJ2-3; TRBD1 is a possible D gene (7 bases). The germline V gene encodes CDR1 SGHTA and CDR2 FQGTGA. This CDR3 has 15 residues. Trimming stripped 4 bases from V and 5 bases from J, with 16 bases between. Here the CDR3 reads CASSYGGQPLDTQYF. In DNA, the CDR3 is TGTGCCAGCAGCTACGGGGGACAGCCTCTAGATACGCAGTATTTT.

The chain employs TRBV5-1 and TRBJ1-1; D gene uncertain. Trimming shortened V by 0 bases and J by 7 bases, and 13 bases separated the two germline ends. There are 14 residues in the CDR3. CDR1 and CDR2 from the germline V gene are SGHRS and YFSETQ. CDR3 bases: TGCGCCAGCAGCTTGGATTCACTTCAGGATGAAGCTTTCTTT. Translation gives CASSLDSLQDEAFF.

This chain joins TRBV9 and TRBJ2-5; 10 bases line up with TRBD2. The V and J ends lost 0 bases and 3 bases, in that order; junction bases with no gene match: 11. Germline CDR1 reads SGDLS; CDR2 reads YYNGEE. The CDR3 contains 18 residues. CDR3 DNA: TGTGCCAGCAGCGTAGAGTCCCTAGCGGGAGTAAGTGAAGAGACCCAGTACTTC. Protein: CASSVESLAGVSEETQYF. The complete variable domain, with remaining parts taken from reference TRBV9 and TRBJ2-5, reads DSGVTQTPKHLITATGQRVTLRCSPRSGDLSVYWYQQSLDQGLQFLIQYYNGEERAKGNILERFSAQQFPDLHSELNLSSLELGDSALYFCASSVESLAGVSEETQYFGPGTRLLVL.

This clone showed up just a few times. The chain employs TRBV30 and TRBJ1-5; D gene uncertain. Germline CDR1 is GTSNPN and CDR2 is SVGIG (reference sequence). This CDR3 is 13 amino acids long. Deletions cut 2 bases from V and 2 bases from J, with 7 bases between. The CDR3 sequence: CAWSPVGNQPQHF. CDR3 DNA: TGTGCCTGGAGTCCAGTGGGCAATCAGCCCCAGCATTTT.

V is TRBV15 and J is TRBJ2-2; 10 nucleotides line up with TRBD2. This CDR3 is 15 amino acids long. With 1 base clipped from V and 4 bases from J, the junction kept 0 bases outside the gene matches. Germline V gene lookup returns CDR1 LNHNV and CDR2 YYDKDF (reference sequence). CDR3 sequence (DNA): TGTGCCACCAGCAGAGGACTAGCGGGCACCGGGGAGCTGTTTTTT. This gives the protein CATSRGLAGTGELFF. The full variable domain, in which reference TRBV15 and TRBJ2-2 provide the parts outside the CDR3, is DAMVIQNPRYQVTQFGKPVTLSCSQTLNHNVMYWYQQKSSQAPKLLFHYYDKDFNNEADTPDNFQSRRPNTSFCFLDIRSPGLGDTAMYLCATSRGLAGTGELFFGEGSRLTVL.

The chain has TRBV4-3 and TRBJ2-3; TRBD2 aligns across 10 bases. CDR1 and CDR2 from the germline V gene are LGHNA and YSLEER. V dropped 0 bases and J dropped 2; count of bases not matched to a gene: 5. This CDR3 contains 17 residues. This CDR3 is CASSQEAGLASTDTQYF. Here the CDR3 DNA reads TGCGCCAGCAGCCAAGAGGCGGGACTAGCGTCCACAGATACGCAGTATTTT.

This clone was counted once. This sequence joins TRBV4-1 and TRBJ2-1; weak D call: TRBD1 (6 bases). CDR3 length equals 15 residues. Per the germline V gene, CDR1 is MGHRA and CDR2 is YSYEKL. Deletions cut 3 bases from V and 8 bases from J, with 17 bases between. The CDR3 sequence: CASSHSPGVGDEQFF. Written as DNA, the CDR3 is TGCGCCAGCAGCCACTCTCCAGGGGTAGGTGATGAGCAGTTCTTC.

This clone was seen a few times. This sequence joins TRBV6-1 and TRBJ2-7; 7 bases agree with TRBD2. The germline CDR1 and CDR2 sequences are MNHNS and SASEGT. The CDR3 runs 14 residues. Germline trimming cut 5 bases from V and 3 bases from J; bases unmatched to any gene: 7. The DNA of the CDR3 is TGTGCCAGCAGTCGCCGGGACTATGTCTACGAGCAGTACTTC. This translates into CASSRRDYVYEQYF.

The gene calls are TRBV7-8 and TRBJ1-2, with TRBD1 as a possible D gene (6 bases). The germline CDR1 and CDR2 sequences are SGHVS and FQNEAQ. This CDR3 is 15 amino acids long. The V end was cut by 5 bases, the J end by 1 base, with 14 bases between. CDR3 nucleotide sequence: TGTGCCAGCAGCCCCGACGGGGACAATAACTATGGCTACACCTTC. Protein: CASSPDGDNNYGYTF. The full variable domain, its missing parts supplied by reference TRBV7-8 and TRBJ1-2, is GAGVSQSPRYKVAKRGQDVALRCDPISGHVSLFWYQQALGQGPEFLTYFQNEAQLDKSGLPSDRFFAERPEGSVSTLKIQRTQQEDSAVYLCASSPDGDNNYGYTFGSGTRLTVV.

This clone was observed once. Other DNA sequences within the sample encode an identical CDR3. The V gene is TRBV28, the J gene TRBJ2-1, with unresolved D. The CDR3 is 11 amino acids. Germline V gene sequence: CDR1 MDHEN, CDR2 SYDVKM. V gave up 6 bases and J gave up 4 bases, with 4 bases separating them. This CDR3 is CASSLYNEQFF. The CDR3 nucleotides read TGTGCCAGCAGCTTGTACAATGAGCAGTTCTTC.

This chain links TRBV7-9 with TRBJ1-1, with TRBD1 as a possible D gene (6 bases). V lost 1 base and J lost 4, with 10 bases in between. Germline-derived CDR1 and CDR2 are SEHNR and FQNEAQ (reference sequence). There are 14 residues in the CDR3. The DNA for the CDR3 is TGTGCCAGCAGCTTAGAGGGGGAGGGCACTGAAGCTTTCTTT. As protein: CASSLEGEGTEAFF.

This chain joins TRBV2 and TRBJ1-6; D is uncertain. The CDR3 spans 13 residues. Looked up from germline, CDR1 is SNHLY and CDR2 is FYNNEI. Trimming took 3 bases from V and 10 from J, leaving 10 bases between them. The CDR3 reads CASSEEGWSPLHF. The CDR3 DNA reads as TGTGCCAGCAGTGAGGAGGGTTGGTCACCCCTCCACTTT.

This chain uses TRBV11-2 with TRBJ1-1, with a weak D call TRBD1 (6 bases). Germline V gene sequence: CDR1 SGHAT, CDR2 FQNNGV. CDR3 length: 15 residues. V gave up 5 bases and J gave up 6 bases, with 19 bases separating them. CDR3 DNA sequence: TGTGCCAGCAGCCGTAGTGCCGTTGGGGGCCCTGAAGCTTTCTTT. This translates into CASSRSAVGGPEAFF.

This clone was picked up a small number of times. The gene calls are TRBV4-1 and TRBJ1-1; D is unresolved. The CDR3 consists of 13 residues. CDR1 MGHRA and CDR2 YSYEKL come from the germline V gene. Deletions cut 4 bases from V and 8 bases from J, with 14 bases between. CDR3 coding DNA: TGCGCCAGCAGCCGTATAATTCGGGAGGAAGCTTTCTTT. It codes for CASSRIIREEAFF.

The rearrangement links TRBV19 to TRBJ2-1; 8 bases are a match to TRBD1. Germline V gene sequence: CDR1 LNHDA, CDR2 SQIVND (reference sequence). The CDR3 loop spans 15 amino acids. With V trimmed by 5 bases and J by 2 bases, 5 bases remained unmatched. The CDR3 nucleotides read TGTGCCAGTAGTCCGCAGGGGGCGACCTACAATGAGCAGTTCTTC. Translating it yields CASSPQGATYNEQFF.

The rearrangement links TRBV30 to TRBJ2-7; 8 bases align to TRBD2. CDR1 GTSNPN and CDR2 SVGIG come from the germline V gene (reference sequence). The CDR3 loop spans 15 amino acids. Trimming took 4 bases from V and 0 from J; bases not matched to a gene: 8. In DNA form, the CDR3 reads TGTGCCTGGAAAAATAGCGGGGAAATCTCCTACGAGCAGTACTTC. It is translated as CAWKNSGEISYEQYF.

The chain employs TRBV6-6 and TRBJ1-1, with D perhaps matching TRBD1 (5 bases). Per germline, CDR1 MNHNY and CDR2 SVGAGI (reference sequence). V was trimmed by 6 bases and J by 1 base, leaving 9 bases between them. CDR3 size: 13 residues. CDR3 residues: CASRYDRNTEAFF. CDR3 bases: TGTGCCAGCAGATACGACAGGAACACTGAAGCTTTCTTT.

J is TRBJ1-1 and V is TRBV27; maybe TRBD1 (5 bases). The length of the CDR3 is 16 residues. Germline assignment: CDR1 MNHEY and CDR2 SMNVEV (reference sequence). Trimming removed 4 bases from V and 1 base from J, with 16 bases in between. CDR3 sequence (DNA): TGTGCCAGCAGTTCCTGGGGGAGGGGCACGAACACTGAAGCTTTCTTT. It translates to CASSSWGRGTNTEAFF.

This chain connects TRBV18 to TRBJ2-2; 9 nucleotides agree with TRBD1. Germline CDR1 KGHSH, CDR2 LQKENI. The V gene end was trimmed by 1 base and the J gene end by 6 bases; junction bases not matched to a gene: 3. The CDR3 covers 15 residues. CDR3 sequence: CASSPQGQGAGELFF. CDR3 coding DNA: TGTGCCAGCTCACCACAGGGACAGGGAGCCGGGGAGCTGTTTTTT.

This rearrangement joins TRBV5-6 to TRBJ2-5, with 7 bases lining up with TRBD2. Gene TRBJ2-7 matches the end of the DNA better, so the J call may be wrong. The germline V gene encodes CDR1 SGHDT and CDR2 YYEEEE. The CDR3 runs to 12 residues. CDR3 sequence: CASSPGGFEQYF. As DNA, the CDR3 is TGTGCCAGCAGCCCCGGGGGGTTCGAGCAGTACTTC.